This is a list of T cell receptor beta chains from one sample in a study of Graves' ophthalmopathy and Graves' hyperthyroidism. TCRdb independently ran MiXCR on the multiplex PCR reads; one entry per CDR3 protein. The sample has over 650,000 distinct CDR3 sequences, roughly 41% seen once. Sequenced input: peripheral blood. The receptors here all came from an adult man with Graves' ophthalmopathy. Each CDR3 is given with its conserved first and last residue. Fields, in order: CDR3 DNA, CDR3 protein, J gene, D gene, clone size, V gene. The D gene is left open where the match is weak. Only part of the rows carry a size: once, few, many, or a class if the clone is expanded.

TGTGCCAGCGGCATTAAGTACGGGAACGAGCAGTACTTC CASGIKYGNEQYF TRBJ2-7 NA NA TRBV2
TGCGCCAGCAGCCTCCGGACTCCTATGGCTGGGGCCAACGTCCTGACTTTC CASSLRTPMAGANVLTF TRBJ2-6 NA NA TRBV7-2
TGTGCCAGTAGATTCAACCAGGGGGCGCGGACCGGGGAGCTGTTTTTT CASRFNQGARTGELFF TRBJ2-2 TRBD1 NA TRBV19
TGTGCAAGCGCGTTGGGGTCCCGGAACGAGCAGTACTTC CASALGSRNEQYF TRBJ2-7 NA NA TRBV12-3/TRBV12-4
TGCGCCAGCAGCGTTGCCGGGACAGAGAACTACGAGCAGTACTTC CASSVAGTENYEQYF TRBJ2-7 TRBD1 NA TRBV5-1
TGTGCCAGCAGCGTGGACATGGGGAATGAAAAACTGTTTTTT CASSVDMGNEKLFF TRBJ1-4 NA many TRBV9
TGTGCCAGCAGCCCAACGACTAGCGGCCCCGCCGAGACCCAGTACTTC CASSPTTSGPAETQYF TRBJ2-5 TRBD2 NA TRBV7-2
TGCGCCAGCAGCTTGGACAGGGCCGTCGGGGAGCTGTTTTTT CASSLDRAVGELFF TRBJ2-2 NA many TRBV5-1
TGTGCCAGCAGCCAAGGGCCGCATGAGGGGGCCAACGTCCTGACTTTC CASSQGPHEGANVLTF TRBJ2-6 NA NA TRBV9
TGCGCCAGCAGCCAAGACACAACTAATGAAAAACTGTTTTTT CASSQDTTNEKLFF TRBJ1-4 NA many TRBV4-3
TGTGCCAGCAGCTTAACCCCGGGTTGGGGGGAGGAGCAGTTCTTC CASSLTPGWGEEQFF TRBJ2-1 NA NA TRBV7-3
TGTGCCACCAGTGATGCGGACAGGGGAACCGATACGCAGTATTTT CATSDADRGTDTQYF TRBJ2-3 TRBD1 few TRBV24-1
TGTGCCAGCAGCCCAGAAGGGTACAGAGGCGAAAAACTGTTTTTT CASSPEGYRGEKLFF TRBJ1-4 NA few TRBV9
TGCAGCGTTGAAGATGCAGGGGAGGGCCACACAGAGACCCAGTACTTC CSVEDAGEGHTETQYF TRBJ2-5 NA NA TRBV29-1
TGTGCCAGTAGTATGGTCCACGGAGGCTCCTACGAGCAGTACTTC CASSMVHGGSYEQYF TRBJ2-7 NA many TRBV19